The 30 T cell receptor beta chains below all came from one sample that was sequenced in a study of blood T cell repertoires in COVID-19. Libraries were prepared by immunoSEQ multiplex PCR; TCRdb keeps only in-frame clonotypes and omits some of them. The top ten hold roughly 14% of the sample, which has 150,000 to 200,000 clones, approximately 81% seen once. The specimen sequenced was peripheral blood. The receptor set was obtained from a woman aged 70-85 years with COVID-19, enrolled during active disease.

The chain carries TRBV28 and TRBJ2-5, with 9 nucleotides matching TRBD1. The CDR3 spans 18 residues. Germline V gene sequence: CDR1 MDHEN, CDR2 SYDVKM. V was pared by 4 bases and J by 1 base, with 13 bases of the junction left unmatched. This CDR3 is CASSSLPPDRGVQETQYF. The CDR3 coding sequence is TGTGCCAGCAGTTCCTTGCCCCCCGACAGGGGGGTCCAAGAGACCCAGTACTTC.

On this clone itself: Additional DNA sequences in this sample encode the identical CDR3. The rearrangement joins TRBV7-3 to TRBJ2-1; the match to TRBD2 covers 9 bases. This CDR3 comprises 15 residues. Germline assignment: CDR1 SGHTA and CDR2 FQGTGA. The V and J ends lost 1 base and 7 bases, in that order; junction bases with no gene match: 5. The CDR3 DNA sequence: TGTGCCAGCAGCTTAAGCGGGGGGGCCGATAATGAGCAGTTCTTC. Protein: CASSLSGGADNEQFF.

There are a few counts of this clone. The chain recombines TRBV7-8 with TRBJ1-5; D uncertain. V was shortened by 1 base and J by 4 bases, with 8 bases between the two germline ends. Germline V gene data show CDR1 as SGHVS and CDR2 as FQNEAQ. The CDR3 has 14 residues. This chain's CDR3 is CASSLGALNQPQHF. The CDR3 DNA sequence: TGTGCCAGCAGCTTAGGTGCACTAAATCAGCCCCAGCATTTT.

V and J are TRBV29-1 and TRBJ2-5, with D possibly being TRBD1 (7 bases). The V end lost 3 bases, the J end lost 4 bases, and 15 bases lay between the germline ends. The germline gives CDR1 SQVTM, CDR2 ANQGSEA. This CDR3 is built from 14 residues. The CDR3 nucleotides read TGCAGCGTTGACTCGACAGGGCGGGGAGAGACCCAGTACTTC. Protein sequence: CSVDSTGRGETQYF.

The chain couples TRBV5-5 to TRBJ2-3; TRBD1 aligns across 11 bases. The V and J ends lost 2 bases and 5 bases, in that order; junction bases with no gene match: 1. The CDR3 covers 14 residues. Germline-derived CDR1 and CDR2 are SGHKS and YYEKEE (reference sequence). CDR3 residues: CASSFGTGGDTQYF. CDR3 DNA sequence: TGTGCCAGCAGCTTTGGGACAGGGGGAGATACGCAGTATTTT.

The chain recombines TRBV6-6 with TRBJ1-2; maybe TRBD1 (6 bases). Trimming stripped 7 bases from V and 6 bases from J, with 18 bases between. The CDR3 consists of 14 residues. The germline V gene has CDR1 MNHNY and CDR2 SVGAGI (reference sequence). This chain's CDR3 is CASNQLDRLDGYTF. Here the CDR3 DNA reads TGTGCCAGCAACCAATTAGACAGGCTGGATGGCTACACCTTC.

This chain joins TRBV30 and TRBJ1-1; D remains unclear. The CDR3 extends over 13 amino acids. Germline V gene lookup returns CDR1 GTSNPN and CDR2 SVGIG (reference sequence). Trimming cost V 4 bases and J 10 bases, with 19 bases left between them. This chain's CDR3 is CAWTLGGYYAAFF. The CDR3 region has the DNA TGTGCCTGGACCCTCGGAGGCTACTACGCAGCTTTCTTT.

CDR3 in amino acids: CASRKGLAGNNEQFF. CDR3 in DNA: TGTGCCAGCAGGAAGGGACTAGCGGGGAACAATGAGCAGTTCTTC. The chain employs TRBV6-5 and TRBJ2-1; 13 bases match TRBD2. The CDR3 extends over 15 amino acids. J lost 5 bases, V lost 6 bases, and 4 bases had no gene match. Germline CDR1 reads MNHEY; CDR2 reads SVGAGI.

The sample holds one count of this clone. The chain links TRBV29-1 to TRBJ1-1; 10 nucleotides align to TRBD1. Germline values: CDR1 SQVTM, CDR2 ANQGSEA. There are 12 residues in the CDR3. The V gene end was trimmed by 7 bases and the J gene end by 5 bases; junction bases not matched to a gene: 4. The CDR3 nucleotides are TGCAGCGGCGAGGACAGGGGGACTGAAGCTTTCTTT. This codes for CSGEDRGTEAFF.

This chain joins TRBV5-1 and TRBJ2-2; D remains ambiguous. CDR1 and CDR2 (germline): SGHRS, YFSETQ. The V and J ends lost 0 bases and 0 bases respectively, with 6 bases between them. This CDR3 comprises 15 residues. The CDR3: CASSLESANTGELFF. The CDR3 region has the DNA TGCGCCAGCAGCTTGGAGAGCGCGAACACCGGGGAGCTGTTTTTT.

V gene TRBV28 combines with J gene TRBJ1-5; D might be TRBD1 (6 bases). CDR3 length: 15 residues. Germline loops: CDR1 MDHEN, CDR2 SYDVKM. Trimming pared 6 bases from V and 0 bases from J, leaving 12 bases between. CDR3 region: CASSGTTYSNQPQHF. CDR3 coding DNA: TGTGCCAGCAGCGGGACAACTTATAGCAATCAGCCCCAGCATTTT.

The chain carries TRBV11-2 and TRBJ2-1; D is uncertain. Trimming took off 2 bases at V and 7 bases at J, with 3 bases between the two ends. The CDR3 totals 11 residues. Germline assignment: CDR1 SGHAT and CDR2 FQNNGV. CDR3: CASSLTNEQFF. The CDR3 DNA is TGTGCCAGCAGCTTAACTAATGAGCAGTTCTTC.

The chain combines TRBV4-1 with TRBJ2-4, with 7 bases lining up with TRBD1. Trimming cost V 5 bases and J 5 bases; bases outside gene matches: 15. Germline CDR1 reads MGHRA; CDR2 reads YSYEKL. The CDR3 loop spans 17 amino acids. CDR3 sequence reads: CASSRAYRQGGENIQYF. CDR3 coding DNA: TGCGCCAGCAGCAGGGCCTACCGACAGGGTGGTGAAAACATTCAGTACTTC.

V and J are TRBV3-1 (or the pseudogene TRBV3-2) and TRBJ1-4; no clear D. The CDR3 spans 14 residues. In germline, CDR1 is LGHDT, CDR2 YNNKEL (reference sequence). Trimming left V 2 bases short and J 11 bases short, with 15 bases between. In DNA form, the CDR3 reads TGTGCCAGCAGCCAACCTCTCCCGGGAGGCAAACTGTTTTTT. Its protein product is CASSQPLPGGKLFF.

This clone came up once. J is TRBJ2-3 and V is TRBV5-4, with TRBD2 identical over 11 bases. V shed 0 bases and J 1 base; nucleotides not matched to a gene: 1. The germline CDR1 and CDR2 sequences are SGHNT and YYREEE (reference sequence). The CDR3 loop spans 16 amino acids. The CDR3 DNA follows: TGTGCCAGCAGCTTGGGACTAGCGGGACGCACAGATACGCAGTATTTT. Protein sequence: CASSLGLAGRTDTQYF. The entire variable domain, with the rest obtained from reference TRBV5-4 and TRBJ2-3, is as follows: ETGVTQSPTHLIKTRGQQVTLRCSSQSGHNTVSWYQQALGQGPQFIFQYYREEENGRGNFPPRFSGLQFPNYSSELNVNALELDDSALYLCASSLGLAGRTDTQYFGPGTRLTVL.

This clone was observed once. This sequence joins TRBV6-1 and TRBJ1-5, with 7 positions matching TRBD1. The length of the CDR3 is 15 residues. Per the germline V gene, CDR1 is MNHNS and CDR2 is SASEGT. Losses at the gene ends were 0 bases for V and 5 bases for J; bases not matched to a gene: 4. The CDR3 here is CASSEAWTGDQPQHF. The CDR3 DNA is TGTGCCAGCAGTGAAGCGTGGACAGGTGATCAGCCCCAGCATTTT.

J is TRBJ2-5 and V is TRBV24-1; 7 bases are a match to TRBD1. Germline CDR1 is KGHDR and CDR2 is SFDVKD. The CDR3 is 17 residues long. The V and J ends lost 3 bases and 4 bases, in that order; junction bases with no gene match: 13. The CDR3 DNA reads TGTGCCACCAGTGATACTTCGGGACAGTCACCCTTAGAGACCCAGTACTTC. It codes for CATSDTSGQSPLETQYF.

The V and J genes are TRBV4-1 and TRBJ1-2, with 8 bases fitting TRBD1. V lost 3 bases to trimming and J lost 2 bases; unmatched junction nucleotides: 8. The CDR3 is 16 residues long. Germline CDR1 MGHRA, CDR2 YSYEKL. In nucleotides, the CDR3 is TGCGCCAGCAGCCATGGACAGGGAGAATCAAACTATGGCTACACCTTC. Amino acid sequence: CASSHGQGESNYGYTF.

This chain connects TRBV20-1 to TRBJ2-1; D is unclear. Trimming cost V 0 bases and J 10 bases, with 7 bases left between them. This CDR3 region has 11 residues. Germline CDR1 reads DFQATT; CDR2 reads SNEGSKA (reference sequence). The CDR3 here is CSARDLPEQFF. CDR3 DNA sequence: TGCAGTGCTAGAGATCTTCCCGAGCAGTTCTTC.

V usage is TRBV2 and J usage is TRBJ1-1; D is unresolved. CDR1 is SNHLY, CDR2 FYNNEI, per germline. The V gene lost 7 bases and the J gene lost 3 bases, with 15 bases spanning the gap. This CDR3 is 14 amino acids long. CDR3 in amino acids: CASTPSWRDTEAFF. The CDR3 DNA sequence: TGTGCCAGCACCCCCTCGTGGCGGGACACTGAAGCTTTCTTT.

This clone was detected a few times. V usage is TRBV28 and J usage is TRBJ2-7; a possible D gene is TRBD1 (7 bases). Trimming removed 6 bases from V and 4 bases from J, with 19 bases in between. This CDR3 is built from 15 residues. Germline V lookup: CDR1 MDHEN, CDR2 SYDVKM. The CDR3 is CASSPPGGKGYEQYF. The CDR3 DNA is TGTGCCAGCAGCCCTCCAGGGGGGAAGGGGTACGAGCAGTACTTC.

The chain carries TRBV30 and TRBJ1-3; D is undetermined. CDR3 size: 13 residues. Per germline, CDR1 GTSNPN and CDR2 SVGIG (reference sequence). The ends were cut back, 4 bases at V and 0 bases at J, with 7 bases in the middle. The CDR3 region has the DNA TGTGCCTGGAAGAGGCCCTCTGGAAACACCATATATTTT. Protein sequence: CAWKRPSGNTIYF.

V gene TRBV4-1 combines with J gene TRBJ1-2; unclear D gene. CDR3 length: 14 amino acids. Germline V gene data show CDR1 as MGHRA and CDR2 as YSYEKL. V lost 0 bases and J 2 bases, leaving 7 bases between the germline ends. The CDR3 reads CASSQDGRNYGYTF. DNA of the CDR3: TGCGCCAGCAGCCAAGATGGCAGAAACTATGGCTACACCTTC.

CDR3 bases: TGTGCCAGCAGTTCGTTCCGGGACAGGGGGAGACAGCCCCAGCATTTT. The encoded protein is CASSSFRDRGRQPQHF. This rearrangement joins TRBV28 to TRBJ1-5; 11 bases are shared with TRBD1. V trimming: 4 bases; J trimming: 7 bases; junction bases outside the gene matches: 9. This CDR3 spans 16 amino acids. The germline V gene has CDR1 MDHEN and CDR2 SYDVKM.

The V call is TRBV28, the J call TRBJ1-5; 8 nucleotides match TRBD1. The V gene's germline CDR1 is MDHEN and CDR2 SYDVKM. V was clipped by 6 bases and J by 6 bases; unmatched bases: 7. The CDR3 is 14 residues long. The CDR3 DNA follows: TGTGCCAGCAGACCGCAGGGGGCCGGTCAGCCCCAGCATTTT. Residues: CASRPQGAGQPQHF. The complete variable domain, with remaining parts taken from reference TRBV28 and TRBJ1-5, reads DVKVTQSSRYLVKRTGEKVFLECVQDMDHENMFWYRQDPGLGLRLIYFSYDVKMKEKGDIPEGYSVSREKKERFSLILESASTNQTSMYLCASRPQGAGQPQHFGDGTRLSIL.

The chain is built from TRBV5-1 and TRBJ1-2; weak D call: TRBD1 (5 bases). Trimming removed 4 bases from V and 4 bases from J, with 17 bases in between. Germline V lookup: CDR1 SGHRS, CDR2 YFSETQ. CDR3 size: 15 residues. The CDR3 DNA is TGCGCCAGCAGCGTGGCCAGGGAAAGGAGCTATGGCTACACCTTC. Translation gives CASSVARERSYGYTF.

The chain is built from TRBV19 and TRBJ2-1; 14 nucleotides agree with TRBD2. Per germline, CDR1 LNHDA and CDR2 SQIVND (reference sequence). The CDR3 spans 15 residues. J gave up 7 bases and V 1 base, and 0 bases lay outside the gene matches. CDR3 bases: TGTGCCAGTAGTATAGGGACTAGCGGGAGGAATGAGCAGTTCTTC. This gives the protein CASSIGTSGRNEQFF. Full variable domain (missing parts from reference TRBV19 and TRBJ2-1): DGGITQSPKYLFRKEGQNVTLSCEQNLNHDAMYWYRQDPGQGLRLIYYSQIVNDFQKGDIAEGYSVSREKKESFPLTVTSAQKNPTAFYLCASSIGTSGRNEQFFGPGTRLTVL.

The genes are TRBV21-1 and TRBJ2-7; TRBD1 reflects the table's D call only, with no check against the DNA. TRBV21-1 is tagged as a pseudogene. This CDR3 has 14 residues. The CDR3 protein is CASRIQGHSYEQYV. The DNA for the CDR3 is TGTGCCAGCAGGATCCAAGGACACTCCTACGAGCAGTACGTC.

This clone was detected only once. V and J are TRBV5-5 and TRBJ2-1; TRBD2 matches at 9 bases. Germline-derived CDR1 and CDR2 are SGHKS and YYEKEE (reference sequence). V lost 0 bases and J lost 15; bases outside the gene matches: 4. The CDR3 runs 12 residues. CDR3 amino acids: CASSLGLAGSFF. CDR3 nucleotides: TGTGCCAGCAGCTTGGGGCTAGCGGGGTCGTTCTTC.

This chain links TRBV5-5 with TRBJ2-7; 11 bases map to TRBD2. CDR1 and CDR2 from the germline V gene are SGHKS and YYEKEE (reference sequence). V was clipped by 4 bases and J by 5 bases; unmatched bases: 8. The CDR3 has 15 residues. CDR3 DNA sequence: TGTGCCAGCAGCCCTAGCGGGGGGAGGGGCCACGAGCAGTACTTC. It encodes CASSPSGGRGHEQYF.